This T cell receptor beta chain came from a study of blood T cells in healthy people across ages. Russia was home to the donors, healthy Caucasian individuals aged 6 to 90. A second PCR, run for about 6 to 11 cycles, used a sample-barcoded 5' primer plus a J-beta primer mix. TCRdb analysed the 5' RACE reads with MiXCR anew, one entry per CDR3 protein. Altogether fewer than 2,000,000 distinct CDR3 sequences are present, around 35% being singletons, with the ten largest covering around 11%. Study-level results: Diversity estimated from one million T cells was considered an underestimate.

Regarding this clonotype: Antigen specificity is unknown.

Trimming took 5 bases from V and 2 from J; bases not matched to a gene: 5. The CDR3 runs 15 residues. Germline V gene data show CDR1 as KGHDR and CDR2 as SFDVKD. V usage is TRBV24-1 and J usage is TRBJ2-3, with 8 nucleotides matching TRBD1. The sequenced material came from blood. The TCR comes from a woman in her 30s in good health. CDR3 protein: CATSVGQGATDTQYF. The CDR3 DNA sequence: TGTGCCACCAGTGTAGGGCAGGGGGCCACAGATACGCAGTATTTT.